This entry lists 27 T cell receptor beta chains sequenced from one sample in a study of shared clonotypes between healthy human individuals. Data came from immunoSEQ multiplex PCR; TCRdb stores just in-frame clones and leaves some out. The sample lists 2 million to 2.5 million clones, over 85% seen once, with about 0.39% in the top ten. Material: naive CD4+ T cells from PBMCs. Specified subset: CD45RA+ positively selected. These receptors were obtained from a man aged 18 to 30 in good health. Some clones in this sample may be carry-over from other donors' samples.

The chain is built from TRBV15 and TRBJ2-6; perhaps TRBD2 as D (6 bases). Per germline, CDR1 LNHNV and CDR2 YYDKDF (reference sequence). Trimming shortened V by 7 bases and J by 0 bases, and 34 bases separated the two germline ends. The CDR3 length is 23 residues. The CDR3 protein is CATKPLEGLGTKEADSGANVLTF. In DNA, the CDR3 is TGTGCCACCAAACCACTGGAGGGCCTCGGCACCAAGGAGGCAGACTCTGGGGCCAACGTCCTGACTTTC.

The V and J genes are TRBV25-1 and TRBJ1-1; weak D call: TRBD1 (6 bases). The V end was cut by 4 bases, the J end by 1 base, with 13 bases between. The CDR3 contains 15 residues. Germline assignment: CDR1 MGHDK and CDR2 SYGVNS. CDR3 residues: CASSVRTVGNTEAFF. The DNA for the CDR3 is TGTGCCAGCAGTGTCAGGACAGTAGGGAACACTGAAGCTTTCTTT. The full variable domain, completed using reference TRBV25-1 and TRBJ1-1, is EADIYQTPRYLVIGTGKKITLECSQTMGHDKMYWYQQDPGMELHLIHYSYGVNSTEKGDLSSESTVSRIRTEHFPLTLESARPSHTSQYLCASSVRTVGNTEAFFGQGTRLTVV.

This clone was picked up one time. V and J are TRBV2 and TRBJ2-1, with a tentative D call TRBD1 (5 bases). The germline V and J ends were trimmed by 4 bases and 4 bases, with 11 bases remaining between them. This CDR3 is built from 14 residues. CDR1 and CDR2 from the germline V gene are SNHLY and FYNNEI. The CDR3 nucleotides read TGTGCCAGCAGTGGAGACAGCGCTTACAATGAGCAGTTCTTC. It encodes CASSGDSAYNEQFF.

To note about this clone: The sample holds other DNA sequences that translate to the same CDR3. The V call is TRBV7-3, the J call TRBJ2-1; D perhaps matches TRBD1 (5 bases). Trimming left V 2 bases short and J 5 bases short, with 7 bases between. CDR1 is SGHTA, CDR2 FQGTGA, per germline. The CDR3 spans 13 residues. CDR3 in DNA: TGTGCCAGCAGCTTAGACAGACACAATGAGCAGTTCTTC. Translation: CASSLDRHNEQFF.

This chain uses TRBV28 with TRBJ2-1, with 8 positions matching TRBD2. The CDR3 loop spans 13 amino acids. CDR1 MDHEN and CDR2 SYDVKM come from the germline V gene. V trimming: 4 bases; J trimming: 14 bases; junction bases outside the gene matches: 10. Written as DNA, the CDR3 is TGTGCCAGCAGTTCCCCCGCCGAGACTAGCGAGTTCTTC. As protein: CASSSPAETSEFF.

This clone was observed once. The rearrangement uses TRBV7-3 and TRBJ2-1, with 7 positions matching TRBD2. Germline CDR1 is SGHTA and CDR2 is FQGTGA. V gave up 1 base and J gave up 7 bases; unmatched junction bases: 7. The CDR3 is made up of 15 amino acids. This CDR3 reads CASSLKASGINEQFF. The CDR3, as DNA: TGTGCCAGCAGCTTAAAAGCTAGCGGTATAAATGAGCAGTTCTTC.

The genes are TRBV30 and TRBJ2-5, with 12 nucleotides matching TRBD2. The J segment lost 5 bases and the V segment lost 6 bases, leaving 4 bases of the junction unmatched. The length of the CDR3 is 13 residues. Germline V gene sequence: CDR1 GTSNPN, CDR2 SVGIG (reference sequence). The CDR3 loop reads CACTLAGGETQYF. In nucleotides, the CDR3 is TGTGCCTGCACACTAGCGGGAGGCGAGACCCAGTACTTC.

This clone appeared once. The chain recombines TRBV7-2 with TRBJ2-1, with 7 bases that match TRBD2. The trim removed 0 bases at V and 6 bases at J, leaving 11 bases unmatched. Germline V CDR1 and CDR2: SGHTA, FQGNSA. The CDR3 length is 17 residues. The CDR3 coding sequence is TGTGCCAGCAGCTTAGCGAGACGGGAGGTGAACGTCAATGAGCAGTTCTTC. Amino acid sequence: CASSLARREVNVNEQFF.

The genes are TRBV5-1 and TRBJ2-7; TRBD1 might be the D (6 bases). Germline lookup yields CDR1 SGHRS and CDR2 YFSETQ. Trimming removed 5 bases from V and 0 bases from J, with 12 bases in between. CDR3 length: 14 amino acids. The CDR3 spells CASSWGLSSYEQYF. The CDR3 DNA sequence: TGCGCCAGCAGTTGGGGGCTAAGCTCCTACGAGCAGTACTTC.

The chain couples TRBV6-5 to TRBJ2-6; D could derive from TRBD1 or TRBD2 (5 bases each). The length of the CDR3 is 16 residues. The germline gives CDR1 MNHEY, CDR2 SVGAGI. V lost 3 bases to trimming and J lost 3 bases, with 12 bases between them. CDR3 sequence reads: CASSYARAGGANVLTF. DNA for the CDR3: TGTGCCAGCAGTTATGCCAGGGCGGGTGGGGCCAACGTCCTGACTTTC.

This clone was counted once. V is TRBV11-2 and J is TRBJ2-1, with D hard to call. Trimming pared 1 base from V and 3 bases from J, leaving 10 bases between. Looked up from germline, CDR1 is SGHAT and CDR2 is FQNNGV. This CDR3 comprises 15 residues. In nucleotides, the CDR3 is TGTGCCAGCAGCTTAGGCCTGCCGCGCTACAATGAGCAGTTCTTC. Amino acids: CASSLGLPRYNEQFF.

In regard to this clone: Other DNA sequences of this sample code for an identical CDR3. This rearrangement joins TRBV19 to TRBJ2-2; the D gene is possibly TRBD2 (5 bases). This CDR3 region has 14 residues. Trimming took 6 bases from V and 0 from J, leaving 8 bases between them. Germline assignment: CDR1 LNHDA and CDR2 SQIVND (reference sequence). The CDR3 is CASRRTANTGELFF. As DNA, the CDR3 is TGTGCCAGTAGGAGGACTGCGAACACCGGGGAGCTGTTTTTT.

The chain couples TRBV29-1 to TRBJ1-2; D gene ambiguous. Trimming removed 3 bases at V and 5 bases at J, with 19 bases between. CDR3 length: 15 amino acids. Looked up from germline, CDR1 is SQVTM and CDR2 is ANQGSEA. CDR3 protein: CSVEAGITYRYGYTF. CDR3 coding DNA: TGCAGCGTTGAGGCGGGGATCACTTATCGGTATGGCTACACCTTC.

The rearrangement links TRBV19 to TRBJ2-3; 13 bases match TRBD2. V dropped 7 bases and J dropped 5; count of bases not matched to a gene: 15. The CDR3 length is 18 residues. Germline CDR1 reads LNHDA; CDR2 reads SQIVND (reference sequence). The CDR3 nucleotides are TGTGCCAGTACCCCTAGACCCGGACTAGCGGGAGTGATAGATACGCAGTATTTT. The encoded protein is CASTPRPGLAGVIDTQYF.

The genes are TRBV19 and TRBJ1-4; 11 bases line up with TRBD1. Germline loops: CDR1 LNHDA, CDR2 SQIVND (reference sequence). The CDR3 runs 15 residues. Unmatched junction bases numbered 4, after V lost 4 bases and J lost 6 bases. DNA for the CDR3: TGTGCCAGTAGTAAACGGGACAGGGGGGATGAAAAACTGTTTTTT. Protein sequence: CASSKRDRGDEKLFF. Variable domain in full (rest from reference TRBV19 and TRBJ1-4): DGGITQSPKYLFRKEGQNVTLSCEQNLNHDAMYWYRQDPGQGLRLIYYSQIVNDFQKGDIAEGYSVSREKKESFPLTVTSAQKNPTAFYLCASSKRDRGDEKLFFGSGTQLSVL.

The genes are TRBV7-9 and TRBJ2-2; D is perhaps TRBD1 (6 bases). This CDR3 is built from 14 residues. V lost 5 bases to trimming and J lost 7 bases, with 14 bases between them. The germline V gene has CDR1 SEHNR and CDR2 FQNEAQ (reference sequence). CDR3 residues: CASSPHTGLGELFF. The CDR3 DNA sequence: TGTGCCAGCAGCCCCCACACAGGGCTCGGGGAGCTGTTTTTT.

Here the CDR3 reads CASSLIGQTSGANVLTF. The CDR3 DNA reads as TGCGCCAGCAGCTTGATCGGACAGACCTCTGGGGCCAACGTCCTGACTTTC. This sequence joins TRBV5-1 and TRBJ2-6; weak D call: TRBD1 (6 bases). The germline V gene encodes CDR1 SGHRS and CDR2 YFSETQ. The CDR3 covers 17 residues. V lost 1 base and J 0 bases, leaving 11 bases between the germline ends.

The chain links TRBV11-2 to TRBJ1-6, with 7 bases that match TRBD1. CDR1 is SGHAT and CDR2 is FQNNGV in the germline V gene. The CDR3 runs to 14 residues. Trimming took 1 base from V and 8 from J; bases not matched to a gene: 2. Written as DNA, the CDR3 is TGTGCCAGCAGCTTAGGTACAGGGGATTCACCCCTCCACTTT. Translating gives CASSLGTGDSPLHF.

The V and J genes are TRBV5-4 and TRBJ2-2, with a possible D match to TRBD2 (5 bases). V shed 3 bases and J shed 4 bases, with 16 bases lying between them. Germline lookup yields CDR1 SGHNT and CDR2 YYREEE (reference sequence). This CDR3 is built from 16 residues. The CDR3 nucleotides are TGTGCCAGCAGCTCCGCCGCCGAGCGGAGCACCGGGGAGCTGTTTTTT. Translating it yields CASSSAAERSTGELFF.

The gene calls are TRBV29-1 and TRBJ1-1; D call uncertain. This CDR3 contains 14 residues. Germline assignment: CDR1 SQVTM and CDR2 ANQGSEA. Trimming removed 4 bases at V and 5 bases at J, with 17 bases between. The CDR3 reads CSVGHDEVRTEAFF. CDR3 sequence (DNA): TGCAGCGTTGGGCATGACGAAGTAAGGACTGAAGCTTTCTTT.

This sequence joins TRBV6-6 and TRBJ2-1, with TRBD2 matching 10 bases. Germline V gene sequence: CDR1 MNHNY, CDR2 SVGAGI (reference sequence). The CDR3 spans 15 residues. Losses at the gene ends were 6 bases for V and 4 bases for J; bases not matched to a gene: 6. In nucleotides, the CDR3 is TGTGCCAGCAGCCGTCTAGCGGGGGATTACAATGAGCAGTTCTTC. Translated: CASSRLAGDYNEQFF.

This chain's CDR3 is CAISSGGQKETQYF. CDR3 nucleotide sequence: TGTGCCATCAGTTCCGGGGGACAAAAAGAGACCCAGTACTTC. This sequence joins TRBV10-3 and TRBJ2-5; D may match TRBD1 or TRBD2 (6 bases each). CDR3 length equals 14 residues. The ends were cut back, 5 bases at V and 3 bases at J, with 13 bases in the middle. In germline, CDR1 is ENHRY, CDR2 SYGVKD.

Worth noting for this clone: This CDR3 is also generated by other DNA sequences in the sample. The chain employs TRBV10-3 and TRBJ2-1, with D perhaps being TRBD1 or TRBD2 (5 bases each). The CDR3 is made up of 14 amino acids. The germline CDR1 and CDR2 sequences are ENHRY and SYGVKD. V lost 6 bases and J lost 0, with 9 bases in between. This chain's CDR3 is CAISPGSSYNEQFF. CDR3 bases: TGTGCCATCAGCCCAGGGAGCTCCTACAATGAGCAGTTCTTC.

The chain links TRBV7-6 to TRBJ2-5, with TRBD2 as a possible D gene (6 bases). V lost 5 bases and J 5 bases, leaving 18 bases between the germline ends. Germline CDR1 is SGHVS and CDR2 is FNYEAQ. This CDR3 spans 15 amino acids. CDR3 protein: CASSRKGSAGETQYF. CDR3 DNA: TGTGCCAGCAGCCGCAAGGGGAGCGCGGGGGAGACCCAGTACTTC.

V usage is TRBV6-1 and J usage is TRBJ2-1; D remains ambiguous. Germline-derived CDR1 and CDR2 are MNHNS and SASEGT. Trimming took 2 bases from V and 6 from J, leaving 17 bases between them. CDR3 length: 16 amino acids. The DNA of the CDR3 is TGTGCCAGCAGTGAAAGTTTCGGGCTAGGCTCCAATGAGCAGTTCTTC. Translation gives CASSESFGLGSNEQFF.

CDR3 sequence reads: CAGTSGYSSTDTQYF. The DNA of the CDR3 is TGTGCCGGGACTAGCGGTTATTCTAGCACAGATACGCAGTATTTT. This chain links TRBV30 with TRBJ2-3; TRBD2 matches 11 bases. Looked up from germline, CDR1 is GTSNPN and CDR2 is SVGIG (reference sequence). CDR3 length: 15 residues. V lost 8 bases to trimming and J lost 0 bases; unmatched junction nucleotides: 7.

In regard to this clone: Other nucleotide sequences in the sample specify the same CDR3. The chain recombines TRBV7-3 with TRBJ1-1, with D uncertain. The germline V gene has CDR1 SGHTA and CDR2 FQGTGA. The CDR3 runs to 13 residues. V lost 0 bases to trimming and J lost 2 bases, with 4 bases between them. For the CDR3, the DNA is TGTGCCAGCAGCTTAACGGTTAACACTGAAGCTTTCTTT. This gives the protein CASSLTVNTEAFF.